These 27 T cell receptor beta chains were all obtained from the same sample, sequenced in a study of beta chain features in type 1 diabetes. What was sequenced were expressed TCRB transcripts, since all of the isolated RNA had been reverse transcribed. Sequencing was performed with immunoSEQ multiplex PCR; in TCRdb, only in-frame clones are kept and a portion is missing. The sample has about 370,000 clones, approximately 16% seen once; the top ten hold about 0.018%. What was sequenced was naive CD4+ T cells from blood. The receptors shown here come from a woman aged 18 to 35 in good health.

This clone showed up just a few times. The rearrangement links TRBV18 to TRBJ2-7, with D unclear. CDR1 is KGHSH, CDR2 LQKENI, per germline. The CDR3 runs 12 residues. Trimming removed 3 bases from V and 3 bases from J, with 6 bases in between. CDR3 sequence (DNA): TGTGCCAGCTCACCCCGGAGCTACGAGCAGTACTTC. Translated: CASSPRSYEQYF.

This clone was counted only a few times. The V gene is TRBV29-1, the J gene TRBJ1-1; tentative D call: TRBD1 (6 bases). Germline V gene sequence: CDR1 SQVTM, CDR2 ANQGSEA. With 4 bases removed from V and 2 bases from J, the gap between germline ends came to 14 bases. The CDR3 is 14 amino acids. The DNA of the CDR3 is TGCAGCGTTGCCAGGAGACAGGACAACACTGAAGCTTTCTTT. Its translation: CSVARRQDNTEAFF.

The sample holds a few counts of this clone. The chain has TRBV19 and TRBJ2-3; 7 bases match TRBD2. Germline CDR1 LNHDA, CDR2 SQIVND (reference sequence). The CDR3 spans 17 residues. CDR3 sequence reads: CATHPPSGTGVADTQYF. DNA of the CDR3: TGTGCTACTCACCCTCCGAGCGGGACGGGTGTCGCAGATACGCAGTATTTT.

The chain has TRBV29-1 and TRBJ2-7, with 7 bases lining up with TRBD1. The CDR3 length is 15 residues. Germline values: CDR1 SQVTM, CDR2 ANQGSEA. The V and J ends lost 1 base and 2 bases, in that order; junction bases with no gene match: 8. Here the CDR3 reads CSVEVGSGGTYEQYF. The DNA of the CDR3 is TGCAGCGTTGAAGTAGGCTCAGGGGGAACCTACGAGCAGTACTTC.

The rearrangement uses TRBV6-6 and TRBJ2-7, with a possible D match to TRBD1 (6 bases). V lost 5 bases and J lost 0, with 11 bases in between. This CDR3 spans 14 amino acids. The germline gives CDR1 MNHNY, CDR2 SVGAGI (reference sequence). CDR3 nucleotide sequence: TGTGCCAGCAGTACAGGGTATCTCTCCTACGAGCAGTACTTC. Translating gives CASSTGYLSYEQYF.

V usage is TRBV6-5 and J usage is TRBJ1-1; D gene ambiguous. V was pared by 1 base and J by 1 base, with 10 bases between. This CDR3 comprises 15 residues. CDR1 and CDR2 from the germline V gene are MNHEY and SVGAGI. CDR3 coding DNA: TGTGCCAGCAGTTACTGGGCAGTAACGAACACTGAAGCTTTCTTT. Amino acids: CASSYWAVTNTEAFF.

This clone was observed a handful of times. The chain couples TRBV2 to TRBJ2-1; TRBD2 might be the D (7 bases). Trimming took 2 bases from V and 0 from J, leaving 14 bases between them. In germline, CDR1 is SNHLY, CDR2 FYNNEI. The CDR3 is 17 residues long. This CDR3 is CASSERGARGSYNEQFF. The CDR3 DNA follows: TGTGCCAGCAGTGAACGGGGGGCGCGGGGCTCCTACAATGAGCAGTTCTTC.

This clone was detected a few times. The V and J genes are TRBV30 and TRBJ2-7; 7 nucleotides agree with TRBD2. Germline CDR1 is GTSNPN and CDR2 is SVGIG (reference sequence). CDR3 length: 14 amino acids. Unmatched junction bases numbered 7, after V lost 4 bases and J lost 1 base. The CDR3 here is CAWIPRTRSYEQYF. The CDR3 DNA reads as TGTGCCTGGATTCCTCGGACTAGATCCTACGAGCAGTACTTC.

V gene TRBV7-8 combines with J gene TRBJ2-4; 13 bases map to TRBD2. Germline CDR1 and CDR2: SGHVS and FQNEAQ. V shed 4 bases and J 7 bases; nucleotides not matched to a gene: 13. The CDR3 sequence is 18 residues long. In DNA, the CDR3 is TGTGCCAGCAGCTCCACATCGGGACTAGCGGGAAGTTCTAACATTCAGTACTTC. This encodes CASSSTSGLAGSSNIQYF.

About this clone: Other nucleotide sequences in the sample specify the same CDR3. The genes are TRBV15 and TRBJ2-5; the match to TRBD1 covers 7 bases. This CDR3 region has 14 residues. Per the germline V gene, CDR1 is LNHNV and CDR2 is YYDKDF (reference sequence). J was trimmed by 5 bases and V by 0 bases; bases with no gene match: 3. The CDR3: CATSRDQGGETQYF. DNA for the CDR3: TGTGCCACCAGCAGAGATCAAGGGGGCGAGACCCAGTACTTC.

This clone appeared a few times. The V call is TRBV9, the J call TRBJ2-5; D may be TRBD2 (6 bases). Germline loops: CDR1 SGDLS, CDR2 YYNGEE. Trimming pared 0 bases from V and 7 bases from J, leaving 19 bases between. The CDR3 length is 16 residues. The CDR3 nucleotides are TGTGCCAGCAGCGTAGGCCCGCCTGGGAGGACGGGGACCCAGTACTTC. Amino acids: CASSVGPPGRTGTQYF. The whole variable domain, filled in from reference TRBV9 and TRBJ2-5, reads DSGVTQTPKHLITATGQRVTLRCSPRSGDLSVYWYQQSLDQGLQFLIQYYNGEERAKGNILERFSAQQFPDLHSELNLSSLELGDSALYFCASSVGPPGRTGTQYFGPGTRLLVL.

There are a few counts of this clone. V is TRBV7-8 and J is TRBJ2-3, with 9 bases that match TRBD2. This CDR3 contains 15 residues. The trim removed 3 bases at V and 2 bases at J, leaving 3 bases unmatched. Looked up from germline, CDR1 is SGHVS and CDR2 is FQNEAQ. The CDR3 DNA reads as TGTGCCAGCAGCTTGAGCGGGGGGACCACAGATACGCAGTATTTT. Protein: CASSLSGGTTDTQYF.

The chain is built from TRBV6-4 and TRBJ1-1; 9 bases align to TRBD1. J lost 4 bases, V lost 6 bases, and 3 bases had no gene match. The CDR3 consists of 13 residues. Looked up from germline, CDR1 is MRHNA and CDR2 is SNTAGT. CDR3 protein: CASSTDRGTEAFF. The CDR3, as DNA: TGTGCCAGCAGCACGGACAGGGGCACTGAAGCTTTCTTT.

This clone was found a few times. The chain carries TRBV19 and TRBJ2-7, with 10 bases identical to TRBD2. Trimming took 5 bases from V and 6 from J; bases not matched to a gene: 7. Germline V gene lookup returns CDR1 LNHDA and CDR2 SQIVND (reference sequence). The CDR3 sequence is 14 residues long. Here the CDR3 reads CASSAAGGPSEQYF. The CDR3 DNA sequence: TGTGCCAGTAGTGCAGCGGGAGGGCCTAGCGAGCAGTACTTC.

This clone has only a few counts. The J gene is TRBJ2-3, the V gene TRBV28; 13 bases align to TRBD2. Germline V gives CDR1 MDHEN, CDR2 SYDVKM. The CDR3 runs to 17 residues. V was pared by 3 bases and J by 2 bases, with 5 bases of the junction left unmatched. The CDR3 loop is CASSFSGLAGATDTQYF. CDR3 sequence (DNA): TGTGCCAGCAGTTTCTCAGGACTAGCGGGAGCCACAGATACGCAGTATTTT.

The chain employs TRBV29-1 and TRBJ2-7, with D perhaps matching TRBD1 (5 bases). This CDR3 has 14 amino acids. Trimming removed 4 bases from V and 3 bases from J, with 16 bases in between. Germline V gene data show CDR1 as SQVTM and CDR2 as ANQGSEA. CDR3 amino acids: CSVVGQKSNYEQYF. The CDR3 DNA follows: TGCAGCGTTGTAGGACAAAAGAGTAACTACGAGCAGTACTTC.

This chain links TRBV6-5 with TRBJ2-7; 10 bases are shared with TRBD2. Germline CDR1 reads MNHEY; CDR2 reads SVGAGI. The trim removed 6 bases at V and 1 base at J, leaving 6 bases unmatched. The CDR3 length is 15 residues. The CDR3 sequence: CASSRGLAESYEQYF. The CDR3 coding sequence is TGTGCCAGCAGCCGTGGACTAGCGGAGTCCTACGAGCAGTACTTC.

This clone has a handful of counts. The chain employs TRBV30 and TRBJ2-5; TRBD2 agrees at 7 bases. With 2 bases clipped from V and 5 bases from J, the junction kept 2 bases outside the gene matches. The CDR3 consists of 12 residues. The germline CDR1 and CDR2 sequences are GTSNPN and SVGIG (reference sequence). CDR3: CAWSTSVETQYF. CDR3 nucleotide sequence: TGTGCCTGGAGTACTAGCGTGGAGACCCAGTACTTC.

This clone turned up a few times. This sequence joins TRBV30 and TRBJ2-3, with TRBD2 identical over 9 bases. The CDR3 is 15 amino acids. The germline V gene encodes CDR1 GTSNPN and CDR2 SVGIG (reference sequence). V lost 2 bases and J lost 3; bases outside the gene matches: 6. The CDR3 DNA sequence: TGTGCCTGGAGTCTTAGCGGGAGTATGACAGATACGCAGTATTTT. This codes for CAWSLSGSMTDTQYF. The variable domain in full, completed from reference TRBV30 and TRBJ2-3, reads SQTIHQWPATLVQPVGSPLSLECTVEGTSNPNLYWYRQAAGRGLQLLFYSVGIGQISSEVPQNLSASRPQDRQFILSSKKLLLSDSGFYLCAWSLSGSMTDTQYFGPGTRLTVL.

This chain links TRBV15 with TRBJ2-7, with TRBD2 matching 7 bases. The CDR3 covers 13 residues. Losses at the gene ends were 3 bases for V and 4 bases for J; bases not matched to a gene: 3. The germline V gene has CDR1 LNHNV and CDR2 YYDKDF (reference sequence). CDR3 in DNA: TGTGCCACCAGCAGGATAGCGGGTTACGAGCAGTACTTC. Translation gives CATSRIAGYEQYF.

The CDR3 sequence is CASSQTRDWQCEGAEYNEQFF. CDR3 nucleotides: TGCGCCAGCAGTCAAACTAGAGATTGGCAATGTGAGGGGGCAGAATACAATGAGCAGTTCTTC. J is TRBJ2-1 and V is TRBV23-1; 7 bases are shared with TRBD1. TRBV23-1 is reported as an ORF; its role is uncertain. This CDR3 has 21 residues. Losses at the gene ends were 2 bases for V and 4 bases for J; bases not matched to a gene: 23.

In its sample, this clone was seen a few times. V and J are TRBV6-1 and TRBJ1-1; 8 bases align to TRBD1. V dropped 6 bases and J dropped 3; count of bases not matched to a gene: 6. Germline CDR1 reads MNHNS; CDR2 reads SASEGT. The CDR3 covers 14 residues. CDR3 bases: TGTGCCAGCAGAAGACAGGGGAAGGACACTGAAGCTTTCTTT. As protein: CASRRQGKDTEAFF.

The chain employs TRBV7-2 and TRBJ2-7; a weak D match, TRBD2 (6 bases). Trimming took off 0 bases at V and 6 bases at J, with 12 bases between the two ends. The germline gives CDR1 SGHTA, CDR2 FQGNSA. This CDR3 has 14 amino acids. The CDR3 region is CASSLAPVRGEQYF. DNA for the CDR3: TGTGCCAGCAGCTTAGCTCCGGTGCGGGGCGAGCAGTACTTC.

This chain joins TRBV29-1 and TRBJ2-5; perhaps TRBD2 as D (5 bases). The CDR3 sequence is 13 residues long. Germline loops: CDR1 SQVTM, CDR2 ANQGSEA. Trimming cost V 6 bases and J 4 bases, with 15 bases left between them. The CDR3 reads CSVRKRATETQYF. The CDR3 DNA reads as TGCAGCGTCCGGAAGAGGGCCACAGAGACCCAGTACTTC.

This clone has only a few counts. The chain joins TRBV7-2 to TRBJ2-1; 8 bases are shared with TRBD2. V was pared by 2 bases and J by 7 bases, with 10 bases of the junction left unmatched. CDR1 SGHTA and CDR2 FQGNSA come from the germline V gene. This CDR3 contains 16 residues. The CDR3 loop is CASSLTSGTQWNEQFF. The CDR3 DNA is TGTGCCAGCAGCTTAACTAGCGGTACACAATGGAATGAGCAGTTCTTC.

This clone was detected a few times. The rearrangement joins TRBV2 to TRBJ2-3; 9 bases are shared with TRBD2. The CDR3 sequence is 16 residues long. From germline, CDR1 is SNHLY and CDR2 FYNNEI. The V and J ends lost 3 bases and 4 bases, in that order; junction bases with no gene match: 8. The CDR3: CASSDGLAGFADTQYF. CDR3 coding DNA: TGTGCCAGCAGTGACGGGCTAGCGGGATTCGCAGATACGCAGTATTTT.

A few counts support this clone. V and J are TRBV4-1 and TRBJ1-1, with 7 positions matching TRBD1. Germline assignment: CDR1 MGHRA and CDR2 YSYEKL. This CDR3 is 15 amino acids long. V gave up 3 bases and J gave up 0 bases; unmatched junction bases: 4. CDR3 in amino acids: CASSHGTVLNTEAFF. DNA for the CDR3: TGCGCCAGCAGCCACGGGACAGTCCTGAACACTGAAGCTTTCTTT.